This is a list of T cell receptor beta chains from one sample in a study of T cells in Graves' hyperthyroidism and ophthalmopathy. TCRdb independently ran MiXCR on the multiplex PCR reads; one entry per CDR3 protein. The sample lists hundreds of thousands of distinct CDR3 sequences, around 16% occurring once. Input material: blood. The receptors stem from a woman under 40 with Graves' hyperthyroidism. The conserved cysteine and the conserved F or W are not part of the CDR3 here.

ASSISRGPYEQY	TRBV27	TRBJ2-7
SATDRFHTQY	TRBV20-1	TRBJ2-3
ASSFPTSNTDTQY	TRBV28	TRBJ2-3
ASSAGGQAFT	TRBV11-2	TRBJ1-2
SAALAGGPGGELF	TRBV20-1	TRBJ2-2
ASSLGGTSAGELF	TRBV5-5	TRBJ2-2
ASSQGGVMSYEQY	TRBV6-1	TRBJ2-7
ASLEYGKNIQY	TRBV7-2	TRBJ2-4
ASSKTGGGEKLF	TRBV5-1	TRBJ1-4
ASSSRGRENSPLH	TRBV28	TRBJ1-6
AISQGLAKNIQY	TRBV10-3	TRBJ2-4
ASSPATGGLTDTQY	TRBV5-6	TRBJ2-3
ASSYSFRGQPQH	TRBV6-2/TRBV6-3	TRBJ1-5
ASSELPGGGVTF	TRBV6-1	TRBJ1-1
ARDSQTDTQY	TRBV2	TRBJ2-3
ASRLLTGVGNQPQH	TRBV6-1	TRBJ1-5
ASSRPDRAHEQY	TRBV28	TRBJ2-7
ASSQALLALGVSDTQY	TRBV4-3	TRBJ2-3
ASSLRAEIRNEQF	TRBV28	TRBJ2-1
ASSLYALDEQF	TRBV7-9	TRBJ2-1
ASSQALGEGSYNEQF	TRBV4-1	TRBJ2-1
ASSEGFVNTEAF	TRBV25-1	TRBJ1-1
ASRGRYPN	TRBV2	TRBJ2-5
ASSLDNFLYNEQF	TRBV11-3	TRBJ2-1
ASSFPGQGAYEQY	TRBV28	TRBJ2-7
ASRGGGREKLF	TRBV28	TRBJ1-4
ATSRGAALNTEAF	TRBV15	TRBJ1-1